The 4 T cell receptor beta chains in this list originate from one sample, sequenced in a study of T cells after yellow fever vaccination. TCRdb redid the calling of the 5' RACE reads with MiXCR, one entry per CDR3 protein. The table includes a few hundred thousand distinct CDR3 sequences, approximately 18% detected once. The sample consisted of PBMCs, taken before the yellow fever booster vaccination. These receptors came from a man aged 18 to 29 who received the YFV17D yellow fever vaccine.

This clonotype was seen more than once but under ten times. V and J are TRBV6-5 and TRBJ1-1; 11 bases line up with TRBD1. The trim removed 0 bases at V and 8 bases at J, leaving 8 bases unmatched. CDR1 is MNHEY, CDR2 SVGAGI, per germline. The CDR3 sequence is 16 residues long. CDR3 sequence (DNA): TGTGCCAGCAGTTACTCGAGGGGGACAGGGGGGGGCGAAGCTTTCTTT. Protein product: CASSYSRGTGGGEAFF.

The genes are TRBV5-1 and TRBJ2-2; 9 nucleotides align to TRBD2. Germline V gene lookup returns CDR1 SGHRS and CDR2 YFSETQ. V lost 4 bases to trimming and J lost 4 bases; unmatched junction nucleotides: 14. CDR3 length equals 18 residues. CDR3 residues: CASSRIGGGAKGTGELFF. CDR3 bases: TGCGCCAGCAGCCGAATCGGCGGGGGGGCCAAAGGCACCGGGGAGCTGTTTTTT.

The CDR3 DNA follows: TGCGCCAGCAGCCTCAGGACTAGCGGGGGGGCGAATGAGCAGTTCTTC. Amino acids: CASSLRTSGGANEQFF. The V and J genes are TRBV4-1 and TRBJ2-1; 15 bases are a match to TRBD2. Germline CDR1 and CDR2: MGHRA and YSYEKL. The CDR3 extends over 16 amino acids. After removal of 4 bases from V and 7 bases from J, the junction contained 5 bases not matched to a gene.

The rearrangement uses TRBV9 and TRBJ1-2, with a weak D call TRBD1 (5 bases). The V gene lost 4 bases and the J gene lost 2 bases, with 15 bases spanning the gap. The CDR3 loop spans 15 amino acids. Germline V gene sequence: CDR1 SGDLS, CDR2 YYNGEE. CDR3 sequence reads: CASSSPPNRNYGYTF. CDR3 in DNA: TGTGCCAGCAGCTCACCCCCCAACAGGAACTATGGCTACACCTTC.